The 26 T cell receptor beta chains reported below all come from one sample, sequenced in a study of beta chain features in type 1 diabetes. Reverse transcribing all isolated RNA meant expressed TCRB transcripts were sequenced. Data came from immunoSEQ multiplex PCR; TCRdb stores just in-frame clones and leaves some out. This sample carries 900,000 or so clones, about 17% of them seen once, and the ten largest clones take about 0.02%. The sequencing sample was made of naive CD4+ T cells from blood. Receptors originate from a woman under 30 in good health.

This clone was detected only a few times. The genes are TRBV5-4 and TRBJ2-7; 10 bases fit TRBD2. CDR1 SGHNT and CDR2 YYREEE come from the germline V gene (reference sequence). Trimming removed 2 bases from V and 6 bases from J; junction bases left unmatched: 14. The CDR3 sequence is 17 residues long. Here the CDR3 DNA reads TGTGCCAGCAGCTTCCCCTCAAGCGGGAGGGCCTCGACCGAGCAGTACTTC. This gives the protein CASSFPSSGRASTEQYF.

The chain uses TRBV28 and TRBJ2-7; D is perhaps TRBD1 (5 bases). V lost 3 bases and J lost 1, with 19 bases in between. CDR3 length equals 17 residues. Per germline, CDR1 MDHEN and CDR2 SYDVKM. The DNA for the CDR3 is TGTGCCAGCAGTTTGGGCAGGGTTGGTCCAACTTCCTACGAGCAGTACTTC. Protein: CASSLGRVGPTSYEQYF. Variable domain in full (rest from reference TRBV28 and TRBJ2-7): DVKVTQSSRYLVKRTGEKVFLECVQDMDHENMFWYRQDPGLGLRLIYFSYDVKMKEKGDIPEGYSVSREKKERFSLILESASTNQTSMYLCASSLGRVGPTSYEQYFGPGTRLTVT.

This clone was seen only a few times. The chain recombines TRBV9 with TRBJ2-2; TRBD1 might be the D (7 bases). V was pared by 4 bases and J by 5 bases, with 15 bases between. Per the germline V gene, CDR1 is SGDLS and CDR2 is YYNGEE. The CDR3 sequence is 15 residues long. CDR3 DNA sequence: TGTGCCAGCAGCCCCAGGGGGGAATGGACCGGGGAGCTGTTTTTT. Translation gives CASSPRGEWTGELFF.

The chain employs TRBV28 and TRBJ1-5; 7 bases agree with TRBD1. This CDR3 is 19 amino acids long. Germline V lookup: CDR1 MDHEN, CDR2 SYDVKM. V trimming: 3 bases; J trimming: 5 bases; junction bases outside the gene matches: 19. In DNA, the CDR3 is TGTGCCAGCAGTTTCTCCCAATTTGCCGCCGACAGGGTTGATCAGCCCCAGCATTTT. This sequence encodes CASSFSQFAADRVDQPQHF.

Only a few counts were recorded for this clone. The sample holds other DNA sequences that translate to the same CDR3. CDR3 region: CASSPPSGSSYNEQFF. CDR3 bases: TGTGCCAGCTCACCACCAAGCGGGTCCTCCTACAATGAGCAGTTCTTC. V usage is TRBV18 and J usage is TRBJ2-1; the D gene is possibly TRBD2 (6 bases). There are 16 residues in the CDR3. V was pared by 0 bases and J by 0 bases, with 9 bases between. From germline, CDR1 is KGHSH and CDR2 LQKENI.

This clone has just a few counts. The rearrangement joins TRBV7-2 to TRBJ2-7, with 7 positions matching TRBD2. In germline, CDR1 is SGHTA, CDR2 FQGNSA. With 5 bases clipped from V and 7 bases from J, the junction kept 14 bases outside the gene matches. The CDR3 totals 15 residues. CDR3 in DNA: TGTGCCAGCAGCAAGGGTTTTGCGGGAGTAGAGGAGCAGTACTTC. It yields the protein CASSKGFAGVEEQYF.

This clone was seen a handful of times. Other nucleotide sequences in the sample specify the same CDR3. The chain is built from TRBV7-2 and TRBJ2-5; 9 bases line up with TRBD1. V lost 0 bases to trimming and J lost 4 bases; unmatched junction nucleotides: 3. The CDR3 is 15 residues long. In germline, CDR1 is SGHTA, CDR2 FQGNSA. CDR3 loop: CASSLAGQGRETQYF. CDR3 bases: TGTGCCAGCAGCTTAGCGGGACAGGGAAGAGAGACCCAGTACTTC. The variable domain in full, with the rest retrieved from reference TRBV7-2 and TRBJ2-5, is GAGVSQSPSNKVTEKGKDVELRCDPISGHTALYWYRQSLGQGLEFLIYFQGNSAPDKSGLPSDRFSAERTGGSVSTLTIQRTQQEDSAVYLCASSLAGQGRETQYFGPGTRLLVL.

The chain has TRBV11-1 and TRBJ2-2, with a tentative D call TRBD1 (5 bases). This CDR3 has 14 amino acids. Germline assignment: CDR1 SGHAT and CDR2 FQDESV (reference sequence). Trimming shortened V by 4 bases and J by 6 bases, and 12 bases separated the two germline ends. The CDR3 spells CASSSRTGAGELFF. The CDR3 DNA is TGTGCCAGCAGCTCAAGAACAGGCGCCGGGGAGCTGTTTTTT.

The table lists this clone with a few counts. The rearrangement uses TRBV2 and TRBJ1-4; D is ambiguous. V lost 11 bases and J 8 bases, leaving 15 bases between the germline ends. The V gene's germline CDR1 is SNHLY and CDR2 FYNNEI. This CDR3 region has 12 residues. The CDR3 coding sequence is TGTGCCGGAGGCGGGATTGCCGAAAAACTGTTTTTT. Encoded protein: CAGGGIAEKLFF. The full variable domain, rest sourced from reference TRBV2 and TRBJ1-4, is EPEVTQTPSHQVTQMGQEVILRCVPISNHLYFYWYRQILGQKVEFLVSFYNNEISEKSEIFDDQFSVERPDGSNFTLKIRSTKLEDSAMYFCAGGGIAEKLFFGSGTQLSVL.

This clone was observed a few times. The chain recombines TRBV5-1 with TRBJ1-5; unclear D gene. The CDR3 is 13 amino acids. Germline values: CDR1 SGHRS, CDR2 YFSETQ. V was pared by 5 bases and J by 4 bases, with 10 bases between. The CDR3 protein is CASSDGVNQPQHF. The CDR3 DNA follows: TGCGCCAGCAGTGACGGGGTTAATCAGCCCCAGCATTTT.

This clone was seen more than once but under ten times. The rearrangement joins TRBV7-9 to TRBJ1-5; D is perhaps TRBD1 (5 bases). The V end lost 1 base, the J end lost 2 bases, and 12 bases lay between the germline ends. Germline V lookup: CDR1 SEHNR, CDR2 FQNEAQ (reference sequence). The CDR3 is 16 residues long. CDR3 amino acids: CASSLGGARGNQPQHF. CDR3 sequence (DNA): TGTGCCAGCAGCTTAGGTGGGGCTCGGGGCAATCAGCCCCAGCATTTT.

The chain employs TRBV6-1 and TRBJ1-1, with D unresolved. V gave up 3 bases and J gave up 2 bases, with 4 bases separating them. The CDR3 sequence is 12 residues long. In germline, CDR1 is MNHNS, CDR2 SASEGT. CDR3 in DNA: TGTGCCAGCAGTGAGCTCAACACTGAAGCTTTCTTT. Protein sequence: CASSELNTEAFF.

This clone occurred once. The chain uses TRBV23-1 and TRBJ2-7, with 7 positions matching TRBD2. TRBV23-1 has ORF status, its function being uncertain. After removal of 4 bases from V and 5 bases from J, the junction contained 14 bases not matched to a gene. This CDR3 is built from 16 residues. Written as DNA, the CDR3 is TGCGCCAGCAGTCGGCCCGATAAGCGGGATTGGGACGAGCAGTACTTC. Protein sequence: CASSRPDKRDWDEQYF.

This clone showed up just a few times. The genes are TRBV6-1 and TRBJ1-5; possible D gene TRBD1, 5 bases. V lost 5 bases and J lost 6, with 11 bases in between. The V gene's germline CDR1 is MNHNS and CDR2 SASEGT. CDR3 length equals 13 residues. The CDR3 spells CASSSRRGQPQHF. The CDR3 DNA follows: TGTGCCAGCAGTTCGCGGAGGGGTCAGCCCCAGCATTTT.

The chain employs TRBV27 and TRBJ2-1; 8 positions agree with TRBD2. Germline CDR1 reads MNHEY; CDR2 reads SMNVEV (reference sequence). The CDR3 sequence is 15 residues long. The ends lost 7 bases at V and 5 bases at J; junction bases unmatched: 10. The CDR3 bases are TGTGCCAGCATAAAAGCGGGAGAGGGGAACAATGAGCAGTTCTTC. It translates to CASIKAGEGNNEQFF.

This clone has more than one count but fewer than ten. The CDR3 here is CASSWGQGTYEQYF. In DNA form, the CDR3 reads TGTGCCAGCAGTTGGGGACAGGGAACCTACGAGCAGTACTTC. V is TRBV28 and J is TRBJ2-7, with 9 bases lining up with TRBD1. This CDR3 spans 14 amino acids. The trim removed 4 bases at V and 2 bases at J, leaving 3 bases unmatched. Germline assignment: CDR1 MDHEN and CDR2 SYDVKM.

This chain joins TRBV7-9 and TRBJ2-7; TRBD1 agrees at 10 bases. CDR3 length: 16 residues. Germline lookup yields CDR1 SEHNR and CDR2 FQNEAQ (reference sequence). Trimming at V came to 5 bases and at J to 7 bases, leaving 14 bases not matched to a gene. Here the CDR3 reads CASSPSGTGAAGEQYF. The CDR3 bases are TGTGCCAGCAGCCCTTCAGGGACAGGGGCCGCAGGGGAGCAGTACTTC.

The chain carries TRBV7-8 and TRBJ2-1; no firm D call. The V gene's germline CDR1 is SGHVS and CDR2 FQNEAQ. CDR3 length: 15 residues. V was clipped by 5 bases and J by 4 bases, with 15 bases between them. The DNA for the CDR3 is TGTGCCAGCAGCCCACAGAACCTCCGGTACAATGAGCAGTTCTTC. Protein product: CASSPQNLRYNEQFF.

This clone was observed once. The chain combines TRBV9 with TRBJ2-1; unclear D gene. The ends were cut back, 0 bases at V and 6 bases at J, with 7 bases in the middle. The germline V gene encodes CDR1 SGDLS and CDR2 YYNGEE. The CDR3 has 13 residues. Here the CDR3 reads CASSVDVANEQFF. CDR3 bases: TGTGCCAGCAGCGTAGATGTGGCCAATGAGCAGTTCTTC.

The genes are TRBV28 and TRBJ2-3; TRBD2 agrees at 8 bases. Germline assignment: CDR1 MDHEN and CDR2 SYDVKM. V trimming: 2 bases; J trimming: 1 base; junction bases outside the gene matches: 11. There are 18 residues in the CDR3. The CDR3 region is CASSLTKKTTSGTDTQYF. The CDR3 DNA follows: TGTGCCAGCAGTTTAACAAAGAAAACGACTAGCGGCACAGATACGCAGTATTTT.

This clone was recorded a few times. CDR3 coding DNA: TGTGCCAGCAGCTCACGAAGAGGACAGGGGAACTATGGCTACACCTTC. Protein product: CASSSRRGQGNYGYTF. The rearrangement uses TRBV7-2 and TRBJ1-2, with 9 bases aligning to TRBD1. V shed 4 bases, J shed 2 bases, and the junction held 8 bases outside the gene matches. Looked up from germline, CDR1 is SGHTA and CDR2 is FQGNSA. This CDR3 has 16 residues.

The CDR3 DNA follows: TGTGCCAGCGCTTCCTTTACTGGGGGAGACGAGCAGTACTTC. Translating gives CASASFTGGDEQYF. The V call is TRBV25-1, the J call TRBJ2-7, with D perhaps being TRBD1 or TRBD2 (5 bases each). Germline CDR1 and CDR2: MGHDK and SYGVNS. V lost 8 bases and J 5 bases, leaving 19 bases between the germline ends. The CDR3 loop spans 14 amino acids.

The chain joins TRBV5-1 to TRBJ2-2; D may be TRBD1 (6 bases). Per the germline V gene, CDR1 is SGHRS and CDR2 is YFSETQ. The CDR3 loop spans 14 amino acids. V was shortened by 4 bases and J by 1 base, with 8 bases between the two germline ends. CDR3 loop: CASSQTGNTGELFF. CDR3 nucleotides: TGCGCCAGCAGCCAGACAGGGAACACCGGGGAGCTGTTTTTT.

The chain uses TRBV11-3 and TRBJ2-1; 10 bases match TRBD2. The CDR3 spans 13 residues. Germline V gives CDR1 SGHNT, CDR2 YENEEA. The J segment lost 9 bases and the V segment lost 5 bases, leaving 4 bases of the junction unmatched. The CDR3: CASSALAGGEQFF. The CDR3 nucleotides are TGTGCCAGCAGCGCGTTAGCGGGGGGTGAGCAGTTCTTC.

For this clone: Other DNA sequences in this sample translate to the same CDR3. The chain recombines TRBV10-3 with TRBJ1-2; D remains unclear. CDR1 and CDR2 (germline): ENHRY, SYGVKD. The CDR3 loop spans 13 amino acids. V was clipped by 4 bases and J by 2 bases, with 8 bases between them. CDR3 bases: TGTGCCATCAGTGGAAGAAGCAACTATGGCTACACCTTC. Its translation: CAISGRSNYGYTF.

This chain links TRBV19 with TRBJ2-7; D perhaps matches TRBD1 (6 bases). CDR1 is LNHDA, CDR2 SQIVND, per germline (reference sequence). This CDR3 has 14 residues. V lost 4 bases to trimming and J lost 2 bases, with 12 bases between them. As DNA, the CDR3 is TGTGCCAGTAGTAAGGGGGTCCCTCCCTACGAGCAGTACTTC. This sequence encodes CASSKGVPPYEQYF.